This TCR beta chain was observed in a study of blood T cells in healthy people across ages. The study's findings and limits: Roughly linear age-related decline in beta diversity appeared, significant by age about 40. Estimated diversity that came from one million T cells was considered an underestimate.

Notes on this clonotype: The target antigen is unknown.

J lost 4 bases, V lost 1 base, and 7 bases had no gene match. The CDR3 is 16 amino acids. Germline-derived CDR1 and CDR2 are DFQATT and SNEGSKA (reference sequence). A sample-barcoded 5' primer and a J-beta primer mix were used in a second PCR of about 6 to 11 cycles. TCRdb independently ran MiXCR on the 5' RACE reads; one entry per CDR3 protein. Among 1.5 million to 2 million distinct CDR3 sequences listed, roughly 32% were seen once. Sequencing input: blood. This receptor was obtained from a woman aged 25 to 39 in good health. This sequence joins TRBV20-1 and TRBJ2-5, with 12 positions matching TRBD2. The CDR3 coding sequence is TGCAGTGCTAGAGCCCCTTTACTAGCGGGGGGAGAGACCCAGTACTTC. Its translation: CSARAPLLAGGETQYF.